Listed below are T cell receptor beta chains from one sample, sequenced in a study of spatial heterogeneity in lung cancer. Via MiXCR, TCRdb re-called the 5' RACE reads, giving one row per CDR3 protein. The profile shows 4,500 to 6,000 distinct CDR3 sequences, 6.5% to 8.5% of them singletons. The specimen was lung tumor tissue, collected at surgery. These receptors were taken from a female donor with early-stage non-small cell lung cancer. Each CDR3 is given with its conserved first and last residue. D genes are given only for firm matches. Size is stated for part of the rows, as once, few or many counts, or as a class when the clone is expanded.

V gene	J gene	clone size	D gene	CDR3 DNA	CDR3 protein
TRBV5-1	TRBJ2-3	medium-sized	NA	TGCGCCAGCTCGGGGCCTGAAAGGACAGATACGCAGTATTTT	CASSGPERTDTQYF
TRBV7-8	TRBJ1-5	medium-sized	TRBD1	TGTGCCAGCAGCTTAAAGGGGCAGGGGGCCGATATAGGCAATCAGCCCCAGCATTTT	CASSLKGQGADIGNQPQHF
TRBV7-2	TRBJ1-2	few	NA	TGTGCCAGCAGCTCAAGTGGAGAGAACCACTATGGCTACACCTTC	CASSSSGENHYGYTF
TRBV7-6	TRBJ1-1	large	NA	TGTGCCAGCAGCCCGACTCGGACAAATATGAACACTGAAGCTTTCTTT	CASSPTRTNMNTEAFF
TRBV7-6	TRBJ2-7	NA	NA	TGTGCCAGCAGCTTCGACCCCTACGAGCAGTACTTC	CASSFDPYEQYF
TRBV5-1	TRBJ2-3	medium-sized	NA	TGCGCCAGCAGCTTGGAGGGGGACCCTAGCACAGATACGCAGTATTTT	CASSLEGDPSTDTQYF
TRBV12-3/TRBV12-4	TRBJ1-2	few	TRBD1	TGTGCCAGCAGTTTAGCAGGGACAGGGGTAGGCTACACCTTC	CASSLAGTGVGYTF
TRBV7-2	TRBJ2-5	medium-sized	NA	TGTGCCAGCAGCCCCCCCCAGGGCTGGGACCAAGAGACCCAGTACTTC	CASSPPQGWDQETQYF
TRBV6-5	TRBJ2-3	medium-sized	TRBD2	TGTGCCAGCAGTTTGGGACTAGCGGGAGGCACAGATACGCAGTATTTT	CASSLGLAGGTDTQYF
TRBV11-2	TRBJ1-1	medium-sized	NA	TGTGCCAGCAGCTTACGAAGGGGTGACACTGAAGCTTTCTTT	CASSLRRGDTEAFF
TRBV18	TRBJ1-1	many	TRBD1	TGTGCCAGCTCACTTCGACAGGGGCCGAACACTGAAGCTTTCTTT	CASSLRQGPNTEAFF
TRBV11-1	TRBJ2-4	medium-sized	TRBD1	TGTGCCAGCAGTCCAACTCCGACAGGGGGAAACATTCAGTACTTC	CASSPTPTGGNIQYF
TRBV4-3	TRBJ1-4	medium-sized	NA	TGCGCCAGCAGCCAAGAGGCTCGAAATAGTGAAAAACTGTTTTTT	CASSQEARNSEKLFF
TRBV7-3	TRBJ2-3	medium-sized	NA	TGTGCCAGCAGCTTGTATAAGGGCACAGATACGCAGTATTTT	CASSLYKGTDTQYF
TRBV20-1	TRBJ2-3	medium-sized	TRBD2	TGCAGTGAGGGAGCGGGAGCAGCAGATACGCAGTATTTT	CSEGAGAADTQYF
TRBV11-1	TRBJ2-7	once	NA	TGTGCCAGCAGCTCAGGATATGGCGGAACCCCTTACGAGCAGTACTTC	CASSSGYGGTPYEQYF
TRBV7-2	TRBJ1-2	medium-sized	TRBD1	TGTGCCAGCAGCATCGGACAGGGGTCCCAATATGGCTACACCTTC	CASSIGQGSQYGYTF
TRBV29-1	TRBJ1-2	medium-sized	NA	TGCAGCGTTGAAGGGAACTATGGCTACACCTTC	CSVEGNYGYTF
TRBV9	TRBJ1-1	many	TRBD1	TGTGCCAGCAGCGAGCAGGGGGCGTATGGCACTGAAGCTTTCTTT	CASSEQGAYGTEAFF
TRBV4-3	TRBJ2-7	NA	NA	TGCGCCAGCAGCGCCGGAGCTTGGGGGTACGAGCAGTACTTC	CASSAGAWGYEQYF
TRBV10-3	TRBJ1-6	few	NA	TGTGCCATCAGTGAGTCGCCGGACACCAATTCACCCCTCCACTTT	CAISESPDTNSPLHF
TRBV7-6	TRBJ2-5	many	TRBD1	TGTGCCAGCAGCTTGGCCGTTACAGGGGGTGGAGAGACCCAGTACTTC	CASSLAVTGGGETQYF
TRBV10-3	TRBJ2-2	many	NA	TGTGCCATCAGTGAAGGTGTAGCATCCGGGGAGCTGTTTTTT	CAISEGVASGELFF
TRBV6-5	TRBJ2-7	large	NA	TGTGCCAGCAGTACCGGGCCTTGGGGCGAGCAGTACTTC	CASSTGPWGEQYF
TRBV5-6	TRBJ2-4	NA	TRBD2	TGTGCCAGCAGCCCCCCGGGAGGGATGCAAAACATTCAGTACTTC	CASSPPGGMQNIQYF
TRBV20-1	TRBJ1-2	medium-sized	NA	TGCAGTGCTATACTGGGGGGGAGTAGCTATGGCTACACCTTC	CSAILGGSSYGYTF